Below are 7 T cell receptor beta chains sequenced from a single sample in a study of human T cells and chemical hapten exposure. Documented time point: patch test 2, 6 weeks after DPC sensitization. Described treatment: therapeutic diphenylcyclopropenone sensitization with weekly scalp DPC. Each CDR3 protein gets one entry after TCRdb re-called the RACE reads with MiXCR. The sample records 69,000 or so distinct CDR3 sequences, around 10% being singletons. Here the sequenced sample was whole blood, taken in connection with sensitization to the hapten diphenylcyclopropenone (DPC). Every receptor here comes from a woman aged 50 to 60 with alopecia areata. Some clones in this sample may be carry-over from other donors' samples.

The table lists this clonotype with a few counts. As DNA, the CDR3 is TGTGCCAGCAGTGGATCCCATACGCAGTATTTT. This encodes CASSGSHTQYF. The chain links TRBV2 to TRBJ2-3; D gene uncertain. Germline CDR1 is SNHLY and CDR2 is FYNNEI. There are 11 residues in the CDR3. V dropped 4 bases and J dropped 7 bases, with 6 bases sitting between them.

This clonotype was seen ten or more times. The CDR3 here is CASIDASGANVLTF. In nucleotides, the CDR3 is TGTGCCAGTATTGATGCCTCTGGGGCCAACGTCCTGACTTTC. The V gene is TRBV19, the J gene TRBJ2-6; D ambiguous. CDR3 size: 14 residues. V dropped 7 bases and J dropped 0 bases, with 7 bases sitting between them. Germline-derived CDR1 and CDR2 are LNHDA and SQIVND (reference sequence).

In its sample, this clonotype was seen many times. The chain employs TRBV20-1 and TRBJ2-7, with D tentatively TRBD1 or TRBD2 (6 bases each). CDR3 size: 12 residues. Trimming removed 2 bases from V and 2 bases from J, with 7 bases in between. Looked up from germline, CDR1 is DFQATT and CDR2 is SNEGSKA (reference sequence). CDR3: CSARRGPYEQYF. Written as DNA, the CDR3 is TGCAGTGCTAGACGGGGGCCCTACGAGCAGTACTTC.

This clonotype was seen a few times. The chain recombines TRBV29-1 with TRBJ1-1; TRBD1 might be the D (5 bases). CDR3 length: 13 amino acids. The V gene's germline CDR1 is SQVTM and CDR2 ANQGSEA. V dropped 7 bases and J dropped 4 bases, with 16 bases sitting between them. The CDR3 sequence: CSALGPGGTEAFF. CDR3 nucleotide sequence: TGCAGCGCTTTGGGACCTGGGGGCACTGAAGCTTTCTTT.

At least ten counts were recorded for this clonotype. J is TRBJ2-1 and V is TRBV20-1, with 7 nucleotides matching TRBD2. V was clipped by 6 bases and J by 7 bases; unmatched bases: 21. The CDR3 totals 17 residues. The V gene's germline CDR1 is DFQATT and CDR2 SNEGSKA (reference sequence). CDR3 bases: TGCAGTGCCCTCCCAGGGTTGGGCGGGAGCAGGATGAATGAGCAGTTCTTC. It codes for CSALPGLGGSRMNEQFF.

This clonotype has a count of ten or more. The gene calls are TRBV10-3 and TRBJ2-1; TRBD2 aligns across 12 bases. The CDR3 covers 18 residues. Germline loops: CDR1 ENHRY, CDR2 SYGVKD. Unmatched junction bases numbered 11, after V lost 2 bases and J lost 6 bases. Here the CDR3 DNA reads TGTGCCATCAGTGAGAACGTGGGATGGACTAGCGGGACCAATGAGCAGTTCTTC. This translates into CAISENVGWTSGTNEQFF.

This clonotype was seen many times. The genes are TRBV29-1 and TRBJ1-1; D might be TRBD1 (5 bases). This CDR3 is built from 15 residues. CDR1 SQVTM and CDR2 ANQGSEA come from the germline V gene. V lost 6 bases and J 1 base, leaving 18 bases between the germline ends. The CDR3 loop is CSVKSGGVGNTEAFF. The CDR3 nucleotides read TGCAGCGTAAAAAGCGGGGGAGTCGGGAACACTGAAGCTTTCTTT.